The text below deals with one T cell receptor beta chain. The data were obtained in a study of shared clonotypes between healthy human individuals. Study in general: Those who served as donors were a couple of women and a few men between the ages of 18 and 49.

At a deep level, the assay was run. The authors ran unsorted PBMC replicate PCRs on around 320 ng DNA, some 30,000 T cell genomes. Only in-frame clones appear in the TCRdb table, and some are missing; sequencing was by immunoSEQ multiplex PCR. Counted here are about 490,000 clones, around four fifths occurring once; the ten biggest clones make up 12%. The CDR3 totals 13 residues. With 2 bases removed from V and 2 bases from J, the gap between germline ends came to 7 bases. The V gene's germline CDR1 is SGHDT and CDR2 YYEEEE. Donors, without exception, were Caucasian adults residing in Nashville, Tennessee.

V is TRBV5-6 and J is TRBJ2-5; D unresolved. Sequencing was performed on PBMCs. The receptor comes from a woman in her thirties or forties in good health. Some clones in this sample may be carry-over from other donors' samples. CDR3 sequence reads: CASSFARQETQYF. The CDR3 DNA sequence: TGTGCCAGCAGCTTTGCCCGTCAAGAGACCCAGTACTTC.